These T cell receptor beta chains were read from a single sample in a study of blood T cell repertoires in COVID-19. The table came from immunoSEQ multiplex PCR; TCRdb's copy has only in-frame clones and leaves some out. The sample carries 200,000 to 250,000 clones, 75% to 90% recorded once. Sequences were obtained from peripheral blood. These TCRs come from a woman over 75 with COVID-19, enrolled during active disease. Each CDR3 is given without its conserved first and last residue. A clone size is listed for some rows: how often the clone was seen (once, few, many), or a class if it is expanded.

clone_size	j_call	v_call	cdr3_aa
-	TRBJ2-7	TRBV5-1	ASSSGTHGDRVKAEQY
-	TRBJ2-3	TRBV6-5	ASRGPGVDTQY
-	TRBJ1-2	TRBV19	ASSASGTGGYGYT
-	TRBJ2-5	TRBV6-5	ASGTGGELAQY
-	TRBJ2-5	TRBV7-9	ASSSPSGGSLRETQY
-	TRBJ2-1	TRBV7-3	ASSSQGLAEQF
-	TRBJ2-7	TRBV5-1	ASSLGQNGWSYEQY
once	TRBJ1-2	TRBV10-3	AIPGETGGGGYT
-	TRBJ1-6	TRBV18	ASSPGQGYNSPLH
-	TRBJ1-2	TRBV6-1	ASTDRPWPEDSFNYGYT
-	TRBJ2-5	TRBV11-2	ASRLGASQY
-	TRBJ1-1	TRBV6-5	ASSRDREAF
-	TRBJ2-7	TRBV5-5	ASSGGPNYEQY
-	TRBJ2-1	TRBV9	ASSVGQGGYNEQF
-	TRBJ2-7	TRBV29-1	SVLGGGSSYEQY
-	TRBJ1-6	TRBV15	ATSRDGATGSPLH
-	TRBJ2-2	TRBV18	ASSSHGNTGELF
few	TRBJ1-2	TRBV28	ASSLGGNPYGYT
once	TRBJ1-4	TRBV7-2	ASSQGVRNEKLF
once	TRBJ1-1	TRBV3-1/TRBV3-2	ASSPRGGQNTEAF
-	TRBJ1-1	TRBV18	ASSHSSQGNTEAF
-	TRBJ2-1	TRBV6-5	ASSYGFEQF
-	TRBJ1-2	TRBV5-4	ASSLGTGKLGYT
-	TRBJ2-2	TRBV7-3	ASSSSGGSLTGELF
-	TRBJ1-1	TRBV5-1	ASSSGTGGTEAF
-	TRBJ1-2	TRBV19	ASSIDAGGIYGYT
-	TRBJ1-2	TRBV7-9	ASRGNVGGTANYGYT
-	TRBJ2-7	TRBV6-6	ASSWLAGVSYEQY
-	TRBJ2-3	TRBV2	ASSVRQGAADTQY
-	TRBJ2-2	TRBV11-2	ASSFRGAPGELF
-	TRBJ1-1	TRBV15	ATSAFESEAF
-	TRBJ2-3	TRBV3-1/TRBV3-2	ASSLQRGAGTDTQY
many	TRBJ1-6	TRBV5-8	ASSLEETGSPLH
-	TRBJ2-3	TRBV5-8	ASSLRGWGTDTQY
-	TRBJ2-1	TRBV4-1	ASSQPGTSAYNEQF
-	TRBJ2-2	TRBV7-3	ASSLTSGTYTGELF
few	TRBJ2-7	TRBV7-2	ASSRTGTSSYEQY
-	TRBJ1-1	TRBV18	ASSPQGDGTEAF
-	TRBJ2-3	TRBV5-4	ASRSGTDTQY
-	TRBJ1-6	TRBV30	AWSVRGTPNSPLH
-	TRBJ2-2	TRBV2	ASRDSDLLTGELF
-	TRBJ2-1	TRBV10-3	AISELGPVREQL
-	TRBJ2-7	TRBV12-3/TRBV12-4	ASSLRGGNEQY
-	TRBJ2-3	TRBV7-3	ASSPGGSTDTQY
-	TRBJ2-6	TRBV11-2	ASSRSSGANVLT